This T cell receptor beta chain was identified in a study of blood T cell repertoires in COVID-19. Study-level information: Collection of acute and convalescent COVID-19 samples took place in the United States, Italy and Spain. From T cells, B-cell-depleted T cells, or PBMCs came the material, which was cDNA or gDNA.

Clones were sequenced by immunoSEQ multiplex PCR, and TCRdb holds only the in-frame ones, with some missing. The table has some 260,000 clones, 70% to 85% seen once. The germline gives CDR1 KGHSH, CDR2 LQKENI. The CDR3 sequence is 15 residues long. V was trimmed by 7 bases and J by 2 bases, leaving 17 bases between them. This sequence joins TRBV18 and TRBJ1-1; D ambiguous. The TCR originated in a woman in her thirties or forties with active or convalescent COVID-19. The source material was peripheral blood. The CDR3 loop is CASFPGVLGNTEAFF. CDR3 nucleotide sequence: TGTGCCAGCTTCCCCGGAGTGTTGGGTAACACTGAAGCTTTCTTT.